The T cell receptor beta chain described here comes from a study of OX40 agonist ivuxolimab in advanced cancers. Across the study: Patients with hepatocellular carcinoma, melanoma, renal cell or head and neck cancer made up the dose-escalation patients. Study-wide results and limits: At 0.1 to 3.0 mg/kg and by week 6, CD4+ and CD8+ T cells in the blood had expanded clonally. CD4+ T cells averaged fewer expanded clones than CD8+ T cells.

About this clone itself: What it recognizes is unknown.

The CDR3 length is 16 residues. V lost 0 bases and J 11 bases, leaving 18 bases between the germline ends. The V gene's germline CDR1 is SGDLS and CDR2 YYNGEE. Patients with autoimmune history or systemic immunosuppression were excluded. TCRdb's table, derived via immunoSEQ multiplex PCR, lists solely in-frame clones and lacks some. The table records tens of thousands of clones, about 86% of them present only once. This TCR was sampled from an adult with an advanced solid tumor such as melanoma, head and neck, liver or kidney cancer. Sequencing used CD4+ or CD8+ T cells sorted from blood, obtained in a trial of the OX40 agonist ivuxolimab. The J gene is TRBJ1-6, the V gene TRBV9, with a weak D call TRBD1 (5 bases). The CDR3 DNA sequence: TGTGCCAGCAGCGTAGGTTATGACAGTGACGTTACACCCCTCCACTTT. Translating gives CASSVGYDSDVTPLHF.